A selection of T cell receptor beta chains follows, all from one sample in a study of T cells after yellow fever vaccination. TCRdb independently ran MiXCR on the 5' RACE reads; one entry per CDR3 protein. The sample lists about 170,000 distinct CDR3 sequences, 9.5% to 12% occurring once. This specimen was CD8+ T cells sorted from PBMCs, taken 15 days after the yellow fever booster vaccination. The receptors here all came from a man younger than 35 who received the YFV17D yellow fever vaccine. CDR3s include the opening cysteine and the closing phenylalanine or tryptophan. A D gene is named only where the DNA matches it firmly. Clone size is shown for a subset of rows, as once, few, many or a class of expanded clone.

D: TRBD1; V: TRBV6-2/TRBV6-3; length: 14; size: -; J: TRBJ1-5; DNA: TGTGCCAGCAGCTCCGGACAGGGGGCGCAGCCCCAGCATTTT; CDR3: CASSSGQGAQPQHF
D: -; V: TRBV2; length: 10; size: few; J: TRBJ2-7; DNA: TGTGCCAGCAGTGACAGGGTAGAGTACTTC; CDR3: CASSDRVEYF
D: -; V: TRBV4-3; length: 13; size: many; J: TRBJ2-2; DNA: TGCGCCAGCAGCCAAACGGGGGCCGGGGAGCTGTTTTTT; CDR3: CASSQTGAGELFF
D: -; V: TRBV7-2; length: 11; size: many; J: TRBJ2-7; DNA: TGTGCCAGCAGGGGTCCCTACGAGCAGTACTTC; CDR3: CASRGPYEQYF
D: -; V: TRBV5-1; length: 13; size: many; J: TRBJ2-4; DNA: TGCGCCAGCAGCTCGGGACTGTTGGACATTCAGTACTTC; CDR3: CASSSGLLDIQYF
D: TRBD2; V: TRBV20-1; length: 15; size: -; J: TRBJ2-7; DNA: TGCAGTGCTAGGAACGGGCGGGAGTCCTCCTACGAGCAGTACTTC; CDR3: CSARNGRESSYEQYF
D: -; V: TRBV12-3/TRBV12-4; length: 13; size: few; J: TRBJ1-2; DNA: TGTGCCAGCAGTTTCGGAGCCGACTATGGCTACACCTTC; CDR3: CASSFGADYGYTF
D: -; V: TRBV7-2; length: 16; size: few; J: TRBJ2-3; DNA: TGTGCCAGCAGCTTAGCTTACACGCTGCGCACAGATACGCAGTATTTT; CDR3: CASSLAYTLRTDTQYF
D: -; V: TRBV7-2; length: 16; size: many; J: TRBJ2-4; DNA: TGTGCCAGCAGCTTAGGCCCATATGGGCAGGGCGCTCTTCAGTACTTC; CDR3: CASSLGPYGQGALQYF
D: -; V: TRBV18; length: 11; size: many; J: TRBJ2-7; DNA: TGTGCCAGCTCATCTGATTACGAGCAGTACTTC; CDR3: CASSSDYEQYF
D: TRBD1; V: TRBV27; length: 14; size: few; J: TRBJ2-7; DNA: TGTGCCAGCAGTTTGTCGACAGGGGACTACGAGCAGTACTTC; CDR3: CASSLSTGDYEQYF
D: -; V: TRBV20-1; length: 13; size: -; J: TRBJ2-5; DNA: TGCAGTGCCAGACCCCTGCGTGTGGAGACCCAGTACTTC; CDR3: CSARPLRVETQYF
D: -; V: TRBV7-9; length: 14; size: many; J: TRBJ2-1; DNA: TGTGCCAGCAGCTTAGCGGCCTCCTACAATGAGCAGTTCTTC; CDR3: CASSLAASYNEQFF
D: TRBD2; V: TRBV7-6; length: 18; size: few; J: TRBJ2-5; DNA: TGTGCCAGCAGCTCAGGGAGGGCTAGCGGGGGGCCCCAAGAGACCCAGTACTTC; CDR3: CASSSGRASGGPQETQYF